Following are 20 T cell receptor beta chains from one sample sequenced in a study of T cell responses to AZD1222 COVID-19 vaccine. TCRdb keeps only in-frame clones here, not all; method: immunoSEQ multiplex PCR. The sample lists 120,000 or so clones, 75% to 90% occurring once. The specimen was peripheral blood, collected on day 0 of AZD1222 vaccination. These receptor sequences come from an adult in good health.

The V gene is TRBV7-3, the J gene TRBJ1-1, with D possibly matching TRBD1 (5 bases). Trimming removed 5 bases from V and 3 bases from J, with 13 bases in between. The CDR3 covers 14 residues. Germline V gene sequence: CDR1 SGHTA, CDR2 FQGTGA. The CDR3 nucleotides are TGTGCCAGCAGCCCTCAGGGAGGAGACACTGAAGCTTTCTTT. It encodes CASSPQGGDTEAFF.

V and J are TRBV5-4 and TRBJ2-7; D is uncertain. The germline V gene encodes CDR1 SGHNT and CDR2 YYREEE (reference sequence). V gave up 0 bases and J gave up 2 bases, with 12 bases separating them. This CDR3 region has 15 residues. This chain's CDR3 is CASSLASGPTYEQYF. In nucleotides, the CDR3 is TGTGCCAGCAGCTTGGCCTCGGGCCCCACCTACGAGCAGTACTTC.

This rearrangement joins TRBV18 to TRBJ1-1; no clear D gene. The CDR3 contains 16 residues. Per the germline V gene, CDR1 is KGHSH and CDR2 is LQKENI. The germline V and J ends were trimmed by 1 base and 0 bases, with 12 bases remaining between them. In nucleotides, the CDR3 is TGTGCCAGCTCACCACTTAATCAGCAAATGAACACTGAAGCTTTCTTT. Translation: CASSPLNQQMNTEAFF.

The chain links TRBV19 to TRBJ1-5, with no clear D. The V end lost 3 bases, the J end lost 1 base, and 7 bases lay between the germline ends. Germline values: CDR1 LNHDA, CDR2 SQIVND (reference sequence). CDR3 length equals 14 residues. CDR3 DNA sequence: TGTGCCAGTAGTATGGGTAGGAGCAATCAGCCCCAGCATTTT. Translated, it gives CASSMGRSNQPQHF.

The sample holds one count of this clone. The chain joins TRBV2 to TRBJ2-7; 7 bases are shared with TRBD2. V lost 4 bases to trimming and J lost 3 bases; unmatched junction nucleotides: 0. The CDR3 is 12 residues long. Germline V gene data show CDR1 as SNHLY and CDR2 as FYNNEI. The DNA for the CDR3 is TGTGCCAGCAGTGGGGGGGGCTACGAGCAGTACTTC. It translates to CASSGGGYEQYF.

The chain links TRBV3-1 (or the pseudogene TRBV3-2) to TRBJ2-5; 13 positions agree with TRBD2. Unmatched junction bases numbered 10, after V lost 1 base and J lost 5 bases. The CDR3 sequence is 18 residues long. Germline V lookup: CDR1 LGHDT, CDR2 YNNKEL (reference sequence). The CDR3 DNA reads TGTGCCAGCAGCCAAGGGGTGACTAGCGGGGGGATGGGTGAGACCCAGTACTTC. Translating it yields CASSQGVTSGGMGETQYF.

This clone appeared a single time. J is TRBJ1-6 and V is TRBV6-5, with TRBD1 matching 10 bases. Germline CDR1 reads MNHEY; CDR2 reads SVGAGI. The junction had 13 bases not matched to a gene; V was cut back by 5 bases and J by 18 bases. This CDR3 has 14 residues. Written as DNA, the CDR3 is TGTGCCAGCAGTCCGGGACAGGGGCAATATCCCAACCACTTT. This translates into CASSPGQGQYPNHF.

The V and J genes are TRBV4-3 and TRBJ2-7; 8 positions agree with TRBD1. Per germline, CDR1 LGHNA and CDR2 YSLEER. V dropped 1 base and J dropped 4; count of bases not matched to a gene: 6. CDR3 size: 15 residues. CDR3 loop: CASSQGVGQGYEQYF. As DNA, the CDR3 is TGCGCCAGCAGCCAAGGCGTTGGACAGGGATACGAGCAGTACTTC.

The rearrangement links TRBV7-6 to TRBJ2-7; 11 positions match TRBD1. The length of the CDR3 is 16 residues. Germline trimming cut 3 bases from V and 3 bases from J; bases unmatched to any gene: 7. Germline CDR1 is SGHVS and CDR2 is FNYEAQ. CDR3 sequence (DNA): TGTGCCAGCAGCTTGCTAACCGGGACAGGGGGCTACGAGCAGTACTTC. Translating it yields CASSLLTGTGGYEQYF.

The V call is TRBV21-1, the J call TRBJ2-3; TRBD1, the D gene given by the table, was not confirmed from the DNA. TRBV21-1 is given as a pseudogene. The CDR3 sequence is 14 residues long. The CDR3 loop is CASSLGQGGDTQYF. In nucleotides, the CDR3 is TGTGCCAGCAGCCTTGGACAGGGAGGCGATACGCAGTATTTT.

The genes are TRBV6-4 and TRBJ1-4, with D perhaps TRBD1 (6 bases). Deletions cut 2 bases from V and 2 bases from J, with 15 bases between. CDR3 length: 17 amino acids. Germline loops: CDR1 MRHNA, CDR2 SNTAGT. DNA of the CDR3: TGTGCCAGCAGTGACGACGGGGGCTCGGGGACTAATGAAAAACTGTTTTTT. Translating gives CASSDDGGSGTNEKLFF.

V is TRBV4-2 and J is TRBJ1-5; 11 bases line up with TRBD1. The CDR3 spans 13 residues. V dropped 6 bases and J dropped 6; count of bases not matched to a gene: 1. Germline loops: CDR1 LGHNA, CDR2 YNFKEQ. The CDR3 DNA sequence: TGTGCCAGCAGAGGACAGGGGGCTCAGCCCCAGCATTTT. This gives the protein CASRGQGAQPQHF.

The rearrangement links TRBV2 to TRBJ1-5; D ambiguous. CDR1 and CDR2 (germline): SNHLY, FYNNEI. The CDR3 sequence is 13 residues long. Between the trimmed V and J ends, which lost 5 bases and 6 bases, there was a span of 11 bases. The chain's CDR3 is CASSTELSQPQHF. For the CDR3, the DNA is TGTGCCAGCAGTACGGAACTCAGTCAGCCCCAGCATTTT. The variable domain in full, completed from reference TRBV2 and TRBJ1-5, reads EPEVTQTPSHQVTQMGQEVILRCVPISNHLYFYWYRQILGQKVEFLVSFYNNEISEKSEIFDDQFSVERPDGSNFTLKIRSTKLEDSAMYFCASSTELSQPQHFGDGTRLSIL.

This chain links TRBV21-1 with TRBJ2-1; the D call TRBD2 from the table was never checked on the DNA. TRBV21-1 has pseudogene status. The CDR3 covers 17 residues. The CDR3 bases are TGTGCCAGCAGCAAAGAGTCGGGGACTAGCGGGAGTTATGAGCAGTTCTTC. This gives the protein CASSKESGTSGSYEQFF.

The rearrangement joins TRBV2 to TRBJ2-5; tentative D call: TRBD2 (7 bases). The CDR3 runs to 16 residues. The ends were cut back, 6 bases at V and 7 bases at J, with 24 bases in the middle. The germline V gene has CDR1 SNHLY and CDR2 FYNNEI. CDR3 nucleotide sequence: TGTGCCAGCAGGGAGGCGGGGGCCCCGGAGGTTCGGACCCAGTACTTC. It yields the protein CASREAGAPEVRTQYF.

The V gene is TRBV19, the J gene TRBJ2-1; D is unclear. Trimming took 0 bases from V and 10 from J, leaving 7 bases between them. Germline loops: CDR1 LNHDA, CDR2 SQIVND (reference sequence). The CDR3 contains 12 residues. The CDR3 reads CASSIEGNEQFF. DNA for the CDR3: TGTGCCAGTAGTATAGAAGGGAACGAGCAGTTCTTC.

The rearrangement links TRBV9 to TRBJ2-3, with D perhaps assigned TRBD1 or TRBD2 (5 bases each). Germline lookup yields CDR1 SGDLS and CDR2 YYNGEE. The CDR3 length is 16 residues. The V and J ends lost 0 bases and 3 bases respectively, with 14 bases between them. CDR3 residues: CASSVEGRASTDTQYF. Written as DNA, the CDR3 is TGTGCCAGCAGCGTAGAGGGGAGAGCCTCTACAGATACGCAGTATTTT.

The V gene is TRBV3-1 (or the pseudogene TRBV3-2), the J gene TRBJ2-7, with 7 bases identical to TRBD1. Germline V lookup: CDR1 LGHDT, CDR2 YNNKEL (reference sequence). V was pared by 4 bases and J by 0 bases, with 6 bases of the junction left unmatched. The CDR3 loop spans 15 amino acids. The DNA for the CDR3 is TGTGCCAGCAGCCGAGGGACAGTGAGCTCCTACGAGCAGTACTTC. It encodes CASSRGTVSSYEQYF.

This clone was recorded only once. The chain uses TRBV27 and TRBJ1-1; D ambiguous. The germline V gene encodes CDR1 MNHEY and CDR2 SMNVEV (reference sequence). The CDR3 totals 15 residues. Trimming left V 5 bases short and J 4 bases short, with 17 bases between. CDR3 loop: CASSPLRHRLTEAFF. CDR3 bases: TGTGCCAGCAGTCCCCTGCGACACCGCCTCACTGAAGCTTTCTTT.

The chain recombines TRBV29-1 with TRBJ1-1; 8 bases fit TRBD1. CDR3 length: 16 amino acids. The J segment lost 1 base and the V segment lost 7 bases, leaving 14 bases of the junction unmatched. The germline CDR1 and CDR2 sequences are SQVTM and ANQGSEA. CDR3 nucleotides: TGCAGCGGGAGAGGGGGACAGGCATCAGGGAACACTGAAGCTTTCTTT. Its protein is CSGRGGQASGNTEAFF.